These 28 T cell receptor beta chains share one sample of origin, sequenced in a study of siplizumab effects on memory and regulatory T cells. Generated by immunoSEQ multiplex PCR, the TCRdb table keeps only in-frame clones and is missing some. This sample carries fewer than 120,000 clones, around nine tenths of them seen once, and the ten largest clones take 1% to 1.5%. Sequenced input: CD4+ T cells sorted from blood. These TCRs come from a human donor in good health.

For this clone: The same CDR3 arises from other DNA sequences in this sample as well. This sequence joins TRBV6-5 and TRBJ2-5; no reliable D call. The length of the CDR3 is 13 residues. Looked up from germline, CDR1 is MNHEY and CDR2 is SVGAGI. V was pared by 4 bases and J by 4 bases, with 10 bases between. The chain's CDR3 is CASSWALGETQYF. The CDR3 region has the DNA TGTGCCAGCAGTTGGGCTCTCGGAGAGACCCAGTACTTC.

The chain recombines TRBV9 with TRBJ2-1; D call uncertain. Germline assignment: CDR1 SGDLS and CDR2 YYNGEE. The CDR3 loop spans 15 amino acids. The germline V and J ends were trimmed by 4 bases and 8 bases, with 19 bases remaining between them. CDR3: CASSSDPAMVDEQFF. CDR3 sequence (DNA): TGTGCCAGCAGCTCGGACCCTGCTATGGTCGATGAGCAGTTCTTC.

J is TRBJ1-2 and V is TRBV19, with D possibly matching TRBD1 (5 bases). CDR1 and CDR2 (germline): LNHDA, SQIVND (reference sequence). Trimming stripped 1 base from V and 11 bases from J, with 14 bases between. CDR3 size: 13 residues. The CDR3, as DNA: TGTGCCAGTAGTATAGGTGCGAGGGACCGATACACCTTC. It encodes CASSIGARDRYTF.

CDR3 sequence: CASSVAQGANTEAFF. The CDR3 region has the DNA TGTGCCAGCAGCGTAGCCCAGGGGGCGAATACTGAAGCTTTCTTT. The gene calls are TRBV9 and TRBJ1-1, with 8 bases matching TRBD1. After removal of 0 bases from V and 5 bases from J, the junction contained 6 bases not matched to a gene. Germline values: CDR1 SGDLS, CDR2 YYNGEE. This CDR3 region has 15 residues. Full variable domain (rest looked up from reference TRBV9 and TRBJ1-1): DSGVTQTPKHLITATGQRVTLRCSPRSGDLSVYWYQQSLDQGLQFLIQYYNGEERAKGNILERFSAQQFPDLHSELNLSSLELGDSALYFCASSVAQGANTEAFFGQGTRLTVV.

This clone was counted once. The chain combines TRBV2 with TRBJ1-5; no clear D. The germline V and J ends were trimmed by 7 bases and 2 bases, with 12 bases remaining between them. Germline V gene sequence: CDR1 SNHLY, CDR2 FYNNEI. The CDR3 length is 14 residues. This CDR3 reads CASNRAGGNQPQHF. In nucleotides, the CDR3 is TGTGCCAGCAATCGGGCAGGCGGCAATCAGCCCCAGCATTTT. Full variable domain (outside the CDR3, taken from reference TRBV2 and TRBJ1-5): EPEVTQTPSHQVTQMGQEVILRCVPISNHLYFYWYRQILGQKVEFLVSFYNNEISEKSEIFDDQFSVERPDGSNFTLKIRSTKLEDSAMYFCASNRAGGNQPQHFGDGTRLSIL.

The chain employs TRBV12-5 and TRBJ2-2; TRBD1 is a possible D gene (5 bases). CDR1 is LGHNT, CDR2 FRNRAP, per germline. The CDR3 spans 13 residues. V gave up 2 bases and J gave up 7 bases, with 8 bases separating them. The CDR3 DNA follows: TGTGCTAGTGGTTTGACTGGACACGGGGAGCTGTTTTTT. Residues: CASGLTGHGELFF.

The rearrangement links TRBV5-1 to TRBJ2-7; a weak D match, TRBD2 (7 bases). There are 14 residues in the CDR3. Trimming took off 0 bases at V and 6 bases at J, with 13 bases between the two ends. Germline V gene lookup returns CDR1 SGHRS and CDR2 YFSETQ. CDR3: CASSLVAGAAEQYF. The CDR3 region has the DNA TGCGCCAGCAGCTTGGTGGCGGGGGCTGCCGAGCAGTACTTC.

V gene TRBV7-9 combines with J gene TRBJ1-1, with unresolved D. This CDR3 comprises 14 residues. V dropped 1 base and J dropped 1 base, with 7 bases sitting between them. The V gene's germline CDR1 is SEHNR and CDR2 FQNEAQ (reference sequence). This chain's CDR3 is CASSLDQANTEAFF. CDR3 sequence (DNA): TGTGCCAGCAGCTTAGATCAGGCGAACACTGAAGCTTTCTTT. Full variable domain (remainder filled in from reference TRBV7-9 and TRBJ1-1): DTGVSQNPRHKITKRGQNVTFRCDPISEHNRLYWYRQTLGQGPEFLTYFQNEAQLEKSRLLSDRFSAERPKGSFSTLEIQRTEQGDSAMYLCASSLDQANTEAFFGQGTRLTVV.

The V gene is TRBV6-5, the J gene TRBJ2-7; 8 positions agree with TRBD2. This CDR3 comprises 14 residues. The germline V gene has CDR1 MNHEY and CDR2 SVGAGI. V lost 2 bases to trimming and J lost 7 bases; unmatched junction nucleotides: 7. CDR3 protein: CASSYRGGMGEQYF. The CDR3 DNA reads as TGTGCCAGCAGTTACCGCGGGGGGATGGGGGAGCAGTACTTC.

The V gene is TRBV10-3, the J gene TRBJ2-1, with 8 nucleotides matching TRBD2. This CDR3 region has 14 residues. V shed 8 bases and J 8 bases; nucleotides not matched to a gene: 11. Germline CDR1 ENHRY, CDR2 SYGVKD. The chain's CDR3 is CAIQGGSGTHEQFF. The CDR3 coding sequence is TGTGCCATCCAGGGTGGTAGCGGGACACATGAGCAGTTCTTC.

The V and J genes are TRBV19 and TRBJ1-1, with unresolved D. CDR3 size: 15 residues. CDR1 and CDR2 (germline): LNHDA, SQIVND (reference sequence). The germline V and J ends were trimmed by 3 bases and 1 base, with 12 bases remaining between them. This CDR3 reads CASSMPLLGNTEAFF. The CDR3, as DNA: TGTGCCAGTAGTATGCCCCTTCTGGGGAACACTGAAGCTTTCTTT.

This chain connects TRBV7-2 to TRBJ2-7, with D perhaps matching TRBD2 (5 bases). There are 15 residues in the CDR3. V dropped 5 bases and J dropped 4 bases, with 18 bases sitting between them. From germline, CDR1 is SGHTA and CDR2 FQGNSA. The CDR3 region is CASSPWSGISYEQYF. CDR3 nucleotide sequence: TGTGCCAGCAGCCCTTGGTCCGGGATTAGTTACGAGCAGTACTTC.

V gene TRBV6-1 combines with J gene TRBJ2-7; TRBD1 matches 8 bases. CDR1 is MNHNS, CDR2 SASEGT, per germline. Trimming cost V 5 bases and J 4 bases; bases outside gene matches: 10. The CDR3 totals 15 residues. CDR3 DNA: TGTGCCAGCAGTCGCTCCGGGACAGGCGATTACGAGCAGTACTTC. It specifies CASSRSGTGDYEQYF.

This chain links TRBV10-3 with TRBJ1-2, with a tentative D call TRBD1 (5 bases). Germline lookup yields CDR1 ENHRY and CDR2 SYGVKD. Trimming took off 7 bases at V and 7 bases at J, with 28 bases between the two ends. This CDR3 comprises 17 residues. The CDR3 nucleotides read TGTGCCATCACTGAAAGAAGGGGCGGTTCGGATACGGCTGGCTACACCTTC. This sequence encodes CAITERRGGSDTAGYTF.

The J gene is TRBJ2-3, the V gene TRBV19; maybe TRBD1 (6 bases). The germline V and J ends were trimmed by 3 bases and 2 bases, with 12 bases remaining between them. The CDR3 sequence is 15 residues long. Germline V gene data show CDR1 as LNHDA and CDR2 as SQIVND (reference sequence). Written as DNA, the CDR3 is TGTGCCAGTAGTATTCAGGGGCAAAACACAGATACGCAGTATTTT. Protein product: CASSIQGQNTDTQYF.

This clone has just one count. The chain has TRBV5-1 and TRBJ2-2, with D possibly being TRBD1 (6 bases). Germline CDR1 reads SGHRS; CDR2 reads YFSETQ. CDR3 length: 13 amino acids. Trimming took off 4 bases at V and 7 bases at J, with 11 bases between the two ends. CDR3 residues: CASSLQGFGELFF. DNA for the CDR3: TGCGCCAGCAGCCTGCAGGGGTTCGGGGAGCTGTTTTTT.

The chain couples TRBV19 to TRBJ2-7; 8 positions match TRBD2. V dropped 4 bases and J dropped 5; count of bases not matched to a gene: 10. The CDR3 sequence is 15 residues long. Germline V lookup: CDR1 LNHDA, CDR2 SQIVND (reference sequence). As DNA, the CDR3 is TGTGCCAGTAGTAAATTGGGACTAGAAGCTCACGAGCAGTACTTC. Translation gives CASSKLGLEAHEQYF.

This clone was recorded once. The V call is TRBV6-1, the J call TRBJ2-7; 7 bases are shared with TRBD1. This CDR3 contains 14 residues. Germline CDR1 MNHNS, CDR2 SASEGT. V dropped 7 bases and J dropped 8; count of bases not matched to a gene: 14. The CDR3 bases are TGTGCCAGCAACTATTCCCCAGACAGGGAGCAGCAGTACTTC. It translates to CASNYSPDREQQYF.

The chain employs TRBV6-5 and TRBJ1-5; TRBD1 might be the D (5 bases). Per the germline V gene, CDR1 is MNHEY and CDR2 is SVGAGI. The CDR3 spans 15 residues. The V end lost 2 bases, the J end lost 9 bases, and 17 bases lay between the germline ends. The chain's CDR3 is CASSYTGLSKGPQHF. The CDR3 DNA reads as TGTGCCAGCAGTTACACAGGCCTAAGTAAGGGGCCCCAGCATTTT.

The rearrangement joins TRBV6-1 to TRBJ2-5, with D possibly being TRBD1 (6 bases). The CDR3 is 14 residues long. The germline CDR1 and CDR2 sequences are MNHNS and SASEGT. Trimming took off 6 bases at V and 5 bases at J, with 16 bases between the two ends. The CDR3, as DNA: TGTGCCAGCAGCGTTACAGGGCTTAGGGAGACCCAGTACTTC. Protein product: CASSVTGLRETQYF.

The J gene is TRBJ1-1, the V gene TRBV6-6, with 9 nucleotides matching TRBD1. The CDR3 runs to 15 residues. Germline V gives CDR1 MNHNY, CDR2 SVGAGI (reference sequence). The ends lost 5 bases at V and 1 base at J; junction bases unmatched: 5. DNA of the CDR3: TGTGCCAGCAGTGGAGGGACAGGGAAGAACACTGAAGCTTTCTTT. This codes for CASSGGTGKNTEAFF.

Worth noting for this clone: The same CDR3 arises from other DNA sequences in this sample as well. The chain is built from TRBV5-1 and TRBJ1-1; tentatively, D is TRBD1 (5 bases). The CDR3 runs to 14 residues. V lost 0 bases, J lost 5 bases, and 11 bases lay in between. Germline V gene data show CDR1 as SGHRS and CDR2 as YFSETQ. CDR3 residues: CASSLAGGGTEAFF. For the CDR3, the DNA is TGCGCCAGCAGCTTGGCCGGGGGAGGGACTGAAGCTTTCTTT.

J is TRBJ2-7 and V is TRBV4-1; D assignment may be TRBD1 or TRBD2 (5 bases each). CDR1 is MGHRA and CDR2 is YSYEKL in the germline V gene. V gave up 0 bases and J gave up 2 bases, with 11 bases separating them. The CDR3 runs 15 residues. The CDR3 region is CASSQDGTVAYEQYF. The CDR3, as DNA: TGCGCCAGCAGCCAAGATGGGACGGTGGCCTACGAGCAGTACTTC.

This clone was detected only once. The chain employs TRBV29-1 and TRBJ1-2; no firm D call. Between the trimmed V and J ends, which lost 6 bases and 5 bases, there was a span of 7 bases. The CDR3 spans 10 residues. Looked up from germline, CDR1 is SQVTM and CDR2 is ANQGSEA. CDR3 sequence: CSVVEYGYTF. DNA of the CDR3: TGCAGCGTCGTGGAGTATGGCTACACCTTC.

V gene TRBV11-3 combines with J gene TRBJ2-7, with a tentative D call TRBD1 (5 bases). Germline lookup yields CDR1 SGHNT and CDR2 YENEEA. The CDR3 contains 13 residues. V lost 1 base and J 6 bases, leaving 10 bases between the germline ends. The CDR3 coding sequence is TGTGCCAGCAGCTTAGTAGGGGTGGGCGAGCAGTACTTC. Amino acid sequence: CASSLVGVGEQYF.

This clone is a singleton in its sample. The V and J genes are TRBV28 and TRBJ1-2, with a tentative D call TRBD1 (6 bases). This CDR3 spans 12 amino acids. The V end was cut by 8 bases, the J end by 2 bases, with 9 bases between. CDR1 is MDHEN, CDR2 SYDVKM, per germline. The CDR3 DNA reads as TGTGCCAGCGAGGGGACAAACTATGGCTACACCTTC. Translated, it gives CASEGTNYGYTF.

The genes are TRBV6-1 and TRBJ1-1; unclear D gene. CDR1 MNHNS and CDR2 SASEGT come from the germline V gene. The CDR3 extends over 12 amino acids. V lost 2 bases to trimming and J lost 6 bases, with 7 bases between them. The CDR3 region is CASSEPFAEAFF. The CDR3 DNA reads TGTGCCAGCAGTGAACCTTTCGCTGAAGCTTTCTTT.

This chain links TRBV5-1 with TRBJ2-1; no clear D. With 4 bases removed from V and 4 bases from J, the gap between germline ends came to 15 bases. The CDR3 runs 15 residues. Germline CDR1 reads SGHRS; CDR2 reads YFSETQ. The CDR3 spells CASSLMPNGYNEQFF. The CDR3 coding sequence is TGCGCCAGCAGCCTTATGCCCAACGGGTACAATGAGCAGTTCTTC. The entire variable domain, with the rest obtained from reference TRBV5-1 and TRBJ2-1, is as follows: KAGVTQTPRYLIKTRGQQVTLSCSPISGHRSVSWYQQTPGQGLQFLFEYFSETQRNKGNFPGRFSGRQFSNSRSEMNVSTLELGDSALYLCASSLMPNGYNEQFFGPGTRLTVL.